This T cell receptor beta chain was observed in a study of Ad26.COV2.S vaccination and SARS-CoV-2 variants. Documented treatment: about 20 received Ad26.COV2.S at low or high dose, single or two shots; 5 received placebo; per-sample allocation not given. Following the first vaccine or placebo injection, samples were taken on day 63. The repertoire was sequenced with immunoSEQ multiplex PCR; TCRdb's copy has only in-frame clones and lacks some. The data show around 450,000 clones, with roughly 87% seen just once and 1.7% held by the top ten. V shed 6 bases and J shed 13 bases, with 13 bases lying between them. The CDR3 has 11 residues.

V is TRBV12-3 or TRBV12-4 and J is TRBJ2-1, with a possible D match to TRBD2 (5 bases). This clonotype was obtained from a person aged 18-65 years who received the Ad26.COV2.S COVID-19 vaccine or a placebo. Sequencing used peripheral blood, obtained in a trial of Ad26.COV2.S vaccine versus placebo. CDR3 protein: CASSFRLRQFF. In DNA, the CDR3 is TGTGCCAGCAGCTTTCGACTACGACAGTTCTTC.